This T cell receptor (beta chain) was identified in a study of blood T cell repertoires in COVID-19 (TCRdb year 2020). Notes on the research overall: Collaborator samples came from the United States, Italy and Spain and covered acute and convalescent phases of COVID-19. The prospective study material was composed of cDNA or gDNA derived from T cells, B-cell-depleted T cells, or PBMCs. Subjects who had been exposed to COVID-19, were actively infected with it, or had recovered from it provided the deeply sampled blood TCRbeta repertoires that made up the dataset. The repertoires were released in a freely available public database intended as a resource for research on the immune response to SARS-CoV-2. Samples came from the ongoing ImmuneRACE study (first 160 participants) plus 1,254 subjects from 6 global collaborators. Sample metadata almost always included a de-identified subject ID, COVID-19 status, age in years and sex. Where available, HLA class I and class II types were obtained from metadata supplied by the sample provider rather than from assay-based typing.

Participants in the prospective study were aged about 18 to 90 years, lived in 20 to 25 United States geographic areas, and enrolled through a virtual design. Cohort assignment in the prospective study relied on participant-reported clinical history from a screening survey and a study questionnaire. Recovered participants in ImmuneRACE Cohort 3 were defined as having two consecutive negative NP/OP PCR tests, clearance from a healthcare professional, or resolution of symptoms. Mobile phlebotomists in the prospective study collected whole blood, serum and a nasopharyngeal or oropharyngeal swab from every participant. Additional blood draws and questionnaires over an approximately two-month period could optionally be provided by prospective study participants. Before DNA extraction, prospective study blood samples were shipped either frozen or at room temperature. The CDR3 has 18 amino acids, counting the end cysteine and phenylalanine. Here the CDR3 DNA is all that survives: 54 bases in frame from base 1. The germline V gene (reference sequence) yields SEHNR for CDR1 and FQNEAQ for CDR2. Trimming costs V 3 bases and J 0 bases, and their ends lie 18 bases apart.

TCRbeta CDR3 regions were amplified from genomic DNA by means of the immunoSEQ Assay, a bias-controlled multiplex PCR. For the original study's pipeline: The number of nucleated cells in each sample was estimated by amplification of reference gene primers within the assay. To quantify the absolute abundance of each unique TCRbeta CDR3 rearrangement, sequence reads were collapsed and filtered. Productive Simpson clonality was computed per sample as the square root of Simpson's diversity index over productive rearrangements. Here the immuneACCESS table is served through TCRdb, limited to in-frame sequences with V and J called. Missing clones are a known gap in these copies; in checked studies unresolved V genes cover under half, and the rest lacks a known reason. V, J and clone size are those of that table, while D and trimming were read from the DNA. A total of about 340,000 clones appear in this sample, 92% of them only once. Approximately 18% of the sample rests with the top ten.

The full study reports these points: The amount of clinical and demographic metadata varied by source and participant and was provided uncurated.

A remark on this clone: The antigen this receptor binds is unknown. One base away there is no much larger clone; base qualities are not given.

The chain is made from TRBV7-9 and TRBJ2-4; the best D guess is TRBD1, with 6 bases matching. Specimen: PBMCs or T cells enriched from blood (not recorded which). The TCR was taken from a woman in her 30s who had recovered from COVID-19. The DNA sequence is TGTGCCAGCAGCTTCACCCCCGGGACACAACTAGCCAAAAACATTCAGTACTTC. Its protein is CASSFTPGTQLAKNIQYF.